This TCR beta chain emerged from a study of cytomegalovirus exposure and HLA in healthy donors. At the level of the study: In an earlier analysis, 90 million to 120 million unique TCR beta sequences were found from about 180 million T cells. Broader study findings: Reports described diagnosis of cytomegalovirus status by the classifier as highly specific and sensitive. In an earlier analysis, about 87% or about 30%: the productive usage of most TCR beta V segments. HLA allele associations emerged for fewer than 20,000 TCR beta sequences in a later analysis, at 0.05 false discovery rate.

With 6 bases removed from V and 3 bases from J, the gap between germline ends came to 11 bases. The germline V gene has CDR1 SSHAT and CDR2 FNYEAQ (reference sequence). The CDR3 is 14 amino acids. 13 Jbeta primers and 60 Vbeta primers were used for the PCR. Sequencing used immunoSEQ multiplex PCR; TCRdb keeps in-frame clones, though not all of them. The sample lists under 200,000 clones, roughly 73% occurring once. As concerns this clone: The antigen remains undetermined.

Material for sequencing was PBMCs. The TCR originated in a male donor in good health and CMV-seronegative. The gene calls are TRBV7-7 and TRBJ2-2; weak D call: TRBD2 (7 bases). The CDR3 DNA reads TGTGCCAGCAGGCTAGGGGGGGACACCGGGGAGCTGTTTTTT. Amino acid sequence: CASRLGGDTGELFF.